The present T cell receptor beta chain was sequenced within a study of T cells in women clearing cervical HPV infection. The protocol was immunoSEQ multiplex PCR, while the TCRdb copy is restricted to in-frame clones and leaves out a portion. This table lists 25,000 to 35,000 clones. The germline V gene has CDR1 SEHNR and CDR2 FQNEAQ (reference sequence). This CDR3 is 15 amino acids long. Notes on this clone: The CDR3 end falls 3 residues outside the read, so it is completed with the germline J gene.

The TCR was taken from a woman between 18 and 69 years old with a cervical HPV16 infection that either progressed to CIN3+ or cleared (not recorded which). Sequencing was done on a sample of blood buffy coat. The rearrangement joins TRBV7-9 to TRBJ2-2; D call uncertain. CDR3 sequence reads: CASSPVDSYNSPLFF. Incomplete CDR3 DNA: TGTGCCAGCAGCCCCGTCGACTCCTATAATTCACCG.